The clone carrying this T cell receptor (beta chain) was counted at least ten times. The antigen remains unidentified. This entry is derived from a study of breast tumors, draining lymph nodes, adjacent tissues. Study-level results: Tumor repertoires ranked between lymph nodes and nontumor tissue in diversity, with V and J gene preferences. Findings are consistent with lymph node origin and intratumoral expansion of most tumor T cells.

TCRdb passed the multiplex PCR reads through MiXCR, listing each CDR3 protein once. The profile shows 75,000 to 100,000 distinct CDR3 sequences, roughly 19% of them singletons. Breast cancer patients provided tissue from their axillary draining lymph nodes. Trimming took off 4 bases at V and 4 bases at J, with 18 bases between the two ends. CDR3 size: 15 residues. Germline V gene data show CDR1 as SGHKS and CDR2 as YYEKEE (reference sequence). The sequenced sample consisted of axillary lymph node tissue. This TCR was sampled from a female donor with breast cancer. Some clones in this sample may be carry-over from other donors' samples. The rearrangement joins TRBV5-5 to TRBJ2-7; D is uncertain. The CDR3 DNA reads as TGTGCCAGCAGCCCCTCGGTAGGGCCGATGTACGAGCAGTACTTC. This sequence encodes CASSPSVGPMYEQYF. The complete variable domain, with remaining parts taken from reference TRBV5-5 and TRBJ2-7, reads DAGVTQSPTHLIKTRGQQVTLRCSPISGHKSVSWYQQVLGQGPQFIFQYYEKEERGRGNFPDRFSARQFPNYSSELNVNALLLGDSALYLCASSPSVGPMYEQYFGPGTRLTVT.